The clone carrying this TCR beta chain was observed a few times. The CDR3 spans 15 residues. The germline gives CDR1 SGHTA, CDR2 FQGNSA. V was clipped by 2 bases and J by 0 bases, with 9 bases between them. The data originate from a study of T-cell memory formation after mild COVID-19. TCRdb called the 5' RACE reads again in MiXCR, with one record for every CDR3 protein. The sample shows 120,000 to 150,000 distinct CDR3 sequences, less than 20% of them seen only once. Input material: PBMCs or a T cell subset sorted from them (not recorded which). This clonotype originated in an adult woman who had mild COVID-19 (a few samples of this study predate the infection). Cell type and time point are not known. This chain uses TRBV7-2 with TRBJ2-3; D is unclear. As DNA, the CDR3 is TGTGCCAGCAGCTTACTAGGAGATAGCACAGATACGCAGTATTTT. Protein sequence: CASSLLGDSTDTQYF.